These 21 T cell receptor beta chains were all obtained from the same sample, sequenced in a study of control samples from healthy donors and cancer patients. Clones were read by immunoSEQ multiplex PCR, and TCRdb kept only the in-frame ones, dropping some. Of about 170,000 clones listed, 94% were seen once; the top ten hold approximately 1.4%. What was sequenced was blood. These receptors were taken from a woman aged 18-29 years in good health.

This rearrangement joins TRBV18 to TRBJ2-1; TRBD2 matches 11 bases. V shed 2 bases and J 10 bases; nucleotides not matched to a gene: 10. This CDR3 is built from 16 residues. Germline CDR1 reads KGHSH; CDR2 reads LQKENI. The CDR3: CASSPGTSGTFGEQFF. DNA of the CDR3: TGTGCCAGCTCACCAGGGACTAGCGGTACCTTCGGGGAGCAGTTCTTC.

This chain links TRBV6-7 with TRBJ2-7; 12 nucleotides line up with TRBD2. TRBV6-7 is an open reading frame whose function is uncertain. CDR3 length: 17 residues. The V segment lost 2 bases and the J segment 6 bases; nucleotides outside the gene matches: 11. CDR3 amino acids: CASSYPTSGRPAREQYF. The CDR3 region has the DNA TGTGCCAGCAGTTACCCTACTAGCGGGAGGCCCGCGCGCGAGCAGTACTTC.

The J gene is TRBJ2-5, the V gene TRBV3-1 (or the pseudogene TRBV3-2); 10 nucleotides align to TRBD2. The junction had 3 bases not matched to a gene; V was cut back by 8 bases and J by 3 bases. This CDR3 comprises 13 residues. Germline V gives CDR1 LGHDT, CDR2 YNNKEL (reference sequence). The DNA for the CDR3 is TGTGCCAGCGAAGGACTAGCGGAAGAGACCCAGTACTTC. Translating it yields CASEGLAEETQYF.

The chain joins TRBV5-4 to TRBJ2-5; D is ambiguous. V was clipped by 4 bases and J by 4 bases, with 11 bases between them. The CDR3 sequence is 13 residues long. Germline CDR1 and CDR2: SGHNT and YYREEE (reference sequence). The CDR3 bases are TGTGCCAGCAGCCCTTCGGTTGTAGAGACCCAGTACTTC. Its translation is CASSPSVVETQYF.

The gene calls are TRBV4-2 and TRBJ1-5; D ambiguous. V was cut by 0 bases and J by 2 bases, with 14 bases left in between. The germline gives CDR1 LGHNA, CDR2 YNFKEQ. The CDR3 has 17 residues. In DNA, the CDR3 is TGTGCCAGCAGCCAAGATGGAGGGCGTTCGGGCAATCAGCCCCAGCATTTT. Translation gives CASSQDGGRSGNQPQHF.

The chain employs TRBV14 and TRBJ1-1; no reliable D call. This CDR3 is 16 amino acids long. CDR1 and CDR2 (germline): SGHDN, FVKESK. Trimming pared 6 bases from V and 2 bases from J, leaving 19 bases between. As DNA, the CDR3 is TGTGCCAGCAGTAACCCGGAAGCCATAAGAAACACTGAAGCTTTCTTT. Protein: CASSNPEAIRNTEAFF.

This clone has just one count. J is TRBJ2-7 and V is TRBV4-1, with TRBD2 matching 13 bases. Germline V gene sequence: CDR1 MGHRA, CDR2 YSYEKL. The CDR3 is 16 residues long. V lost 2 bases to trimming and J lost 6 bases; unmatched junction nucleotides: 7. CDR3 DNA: TGCGCCAGCAGCCAATTGCGACTAGCGGGAGGTCGCGAGCAGTACTTC. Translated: CASSQLRLAGGREQYF.

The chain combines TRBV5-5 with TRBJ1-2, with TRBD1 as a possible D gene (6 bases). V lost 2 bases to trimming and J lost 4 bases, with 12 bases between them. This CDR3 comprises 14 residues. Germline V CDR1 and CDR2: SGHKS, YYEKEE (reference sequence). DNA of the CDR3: TGTGCCAGCAGCTTATCAGGGGCGACCTATGGCTACACCTTC. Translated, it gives CASSLSGATYGYTF.

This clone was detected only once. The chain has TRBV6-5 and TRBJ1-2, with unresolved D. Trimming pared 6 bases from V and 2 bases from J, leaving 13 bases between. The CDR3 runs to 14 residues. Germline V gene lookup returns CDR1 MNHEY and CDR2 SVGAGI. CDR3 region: CASRGFRYNYGYTF. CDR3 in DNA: TGTGCCAGCAGGGGCTTCCGATACAACTATGGCTACACCTTC.

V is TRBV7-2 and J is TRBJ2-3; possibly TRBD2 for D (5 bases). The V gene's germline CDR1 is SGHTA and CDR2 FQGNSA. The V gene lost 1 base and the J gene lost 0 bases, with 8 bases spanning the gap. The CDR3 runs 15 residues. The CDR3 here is CASSLGRYSTDTQYF. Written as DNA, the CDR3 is TGTGCCAGCAGCTTAGGGAGGTATAGCACAGATACGCAGTATTTT.

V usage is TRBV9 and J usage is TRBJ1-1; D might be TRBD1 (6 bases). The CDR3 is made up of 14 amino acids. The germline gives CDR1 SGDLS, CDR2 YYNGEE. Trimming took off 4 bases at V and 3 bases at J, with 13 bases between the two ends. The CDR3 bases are TGTGCCAGCAGCAGTAGAGGGGGAGACACTGAAGCTTTCTTT. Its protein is CASSSRGGDTEAFF.

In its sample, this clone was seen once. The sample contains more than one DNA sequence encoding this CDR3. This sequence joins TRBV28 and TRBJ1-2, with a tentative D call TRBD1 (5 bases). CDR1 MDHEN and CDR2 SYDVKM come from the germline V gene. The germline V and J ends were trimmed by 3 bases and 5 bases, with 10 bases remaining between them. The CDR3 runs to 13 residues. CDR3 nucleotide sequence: TGTGCCAGCAGTTTGGGGGGAGGTTATGGCTACACCTTC. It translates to CASSLGGGYGYTF.

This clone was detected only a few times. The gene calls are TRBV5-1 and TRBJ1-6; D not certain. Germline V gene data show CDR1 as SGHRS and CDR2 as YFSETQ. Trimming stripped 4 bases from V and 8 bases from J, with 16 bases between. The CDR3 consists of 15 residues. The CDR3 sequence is CASSQNGVVDSPLHF. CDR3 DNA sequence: TGCGCCAGCAGCCAGAACGGGGTAGTCGATTCACCCCTCCACTTT.

This CDR3 reads CASSTEENSPLHF. CDR3 sequence (DNA): TGTGCCAGCAGTACTGAGGAAAATTCACCCCTCCACTTT. V gene TRBV6-4 combines with J gene TRBJ1-6; no definite D call. Per germline, CDR1 MRHNA and CDR2 SNTAGT. V was clipped by 5 bases and J by 7 bases, with 9 bases between them. The CDR3 loop spans 13 amino acids.

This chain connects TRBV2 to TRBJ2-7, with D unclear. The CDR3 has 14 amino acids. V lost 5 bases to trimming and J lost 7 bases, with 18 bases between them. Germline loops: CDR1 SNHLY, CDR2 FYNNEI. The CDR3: CASSLRAIRKEQYF. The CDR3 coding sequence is TGTGCCAGCAGTCTACGGGCCATCCGAAAAGAGCAGTACTTC. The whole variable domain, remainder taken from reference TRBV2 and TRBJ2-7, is EPEVTQTPSHQVTQMGQEVILRCVPISNHLYFYWYRQILGQKVEFLVSFYNNEISEKSEIFDDQFSVERPDGSNFTLKIRSTKLEDSAMYFCASSLRAIRKEQYFGPGTRLTVT.

CDR3 in amino acids: CSVDDTQNTEAFF. The CDR3 DNA follows: TGCAGCGTCGACGACACCCAGAACACTGAAGCTTTCTTT. V is TRBV29-1 and J is TRBJ1-1; D gene ambiguous. Per the germline V gene, CDR1 is SQVTM and CDR2 is ANQGSEA. V lost 6 bases to trimming and J lost 1 base, with 12 bases between them. The CDR3 loop spans 13 amino acids.

The CDR3 spells CASSLWAGINTGELFF. The CDR3 bases are TGTGCCAGCAGCCTATGGGCAGGAATAAACACCGGGGAGCTGTTTTTT. The chain couples TRBV14 to TRBJ2-2, with D hard to call. V was trimmed by 4 bases and J by 2 bases, leaving 14 bases between them. The CDR3 loop spans 16 amino acids. Germline V gene lookup returns CDR1 SGHDN and CDR2 FVKESK.

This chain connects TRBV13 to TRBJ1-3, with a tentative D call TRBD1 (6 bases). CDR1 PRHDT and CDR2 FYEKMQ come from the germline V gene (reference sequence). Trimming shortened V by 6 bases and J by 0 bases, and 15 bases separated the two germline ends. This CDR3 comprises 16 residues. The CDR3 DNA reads TGTGCCAGCAGACCTGACAGGAGTAGCTCTGGAAACACCATATATTTT. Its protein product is CASRPDRSSSGNTIYF.

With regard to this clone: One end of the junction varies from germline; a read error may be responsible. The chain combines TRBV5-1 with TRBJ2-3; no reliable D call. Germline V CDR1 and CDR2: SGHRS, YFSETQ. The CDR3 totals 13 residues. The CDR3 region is CASSLDGTDTQYF. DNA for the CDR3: TGCGCCAGCAGTTTGGATGGCACAGATACGCAGTATTTT. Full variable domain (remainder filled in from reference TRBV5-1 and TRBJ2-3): KAGVTQTPRYLIKTRGQQVTLSCSPISGHRSVSWYQQTPGQGLQFLFEYFSETQRNKGNFPGRFSGRQFSNSRSEMNVSTLELGDSALYLCASSLDGTDTQYFGPGTRLTVL.

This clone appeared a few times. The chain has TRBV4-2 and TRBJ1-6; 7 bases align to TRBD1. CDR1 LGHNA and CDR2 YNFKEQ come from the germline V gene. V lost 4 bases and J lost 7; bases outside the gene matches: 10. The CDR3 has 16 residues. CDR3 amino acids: CASSRMGQQENSPLHF. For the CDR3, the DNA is TGTGCCAGCAGCCGGATGGGACAGCAAGAGAATTCACCCCTCCACTTT.

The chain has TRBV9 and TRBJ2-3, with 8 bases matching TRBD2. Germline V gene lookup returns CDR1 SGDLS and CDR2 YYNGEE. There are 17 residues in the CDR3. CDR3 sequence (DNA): TGTGGGGAGGCGGGGGTTCTAGCGGGCTCTGGCACAGATACGCAGTATTTT. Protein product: CGEAGVLAGSGTDTQYF.